The rows below give T cell receptor beta chains drawn from one sample of a study of CD4 and CD8 cells across lung adenocarcinoma regions. TCRdb re-called the PCR reads with MiXCR, one entry per CDR3 protein. The sample yields around 4,000 distinct CDR3 sequences, roughly 64% seen once. The sequenced sample was CD8+ T cells from the margin of a lung tumor. These receptor sequences come from a female donor with lung adenocarcinoma. The CD4 and CD8 labels of this study may be unreliable. Each CDR3 is given with its conserved first and last residue. D genes are given only for firm matches. Clone size appears in some rows only: once, few, many, or a class for an expanded clone.

TGTGCCAGCAGTCCTCCCGGGACTAGCGGCTCCTACGAGCAGTACTTC,CASSPPGTSGSYEQYF,TRBJ2-7,NA,TRBD2,TRBV6-1,16
TGTGCCAGCAGCTGGACTAGCGGGGGCCCGAACACCGGGGAGCTGTTTTTT,CASSWTSGGPNTGELFF,TRBJ2-2,NA,TRBD2,TRBV7-2,17
TGTGCCAGCAGCTCCGGGACAGGGTCCACCGGGGAGCTGTTTTTT,CASSSGTGSTGELFF,TRBJ2-2,large,TRBD1,TRBV7-2,15
TGTGCCAGCAGGAAGGGACTAGAGGGGTACAATGAGCAGTTCTTC,CASRKGLEGYNEQFF,TRBJ2-1,few,TRBD2,TRBV6-1,15
TGTGCCAGCAGCCCTCAGAGTAACATCGCTTACAATGAGCAGTTCTTC,CASSPQSNIAYNEQFF,TRBJ2-1,medium-sized,NA,TRBV7-2,16
TGTGCCAGCAGTTTAAGACTAGCGGGAATCAATGAGCAGTTCTTC,CASSLRLAGINEQFF,TRBJ2-1,few,TRBD2,TRBV27,15
TGCGCCAGCAGTGAAGGCCCAGGGGATAATTCACCCCTCCACTTT,CASSEGPGDNSPLHF,TRBJ1-6,NA,NA,TRBV10-2,15
TGTGCCAGCAGTAGCGGGAGGACCTACAATGAGCAGTTCTTC,CASSSGRTYNEQFF,TRBJ2-1,once,TRBD2,TRBV6-1,14
TGTGCCAGCTGTGCGATCCGGGGGGAGCTGTTCTTC,CASCAIRGELFF,TRBJ2-2,NA,TRBD2,TRBV6-1,12
TGTGCCAGCAGCTTAGAGGCGGGAGGGCCTCTTGAGCAGTTCTTC,CASSLEAGGPLEQFF,TRBJ2-1,NA,TRBD2,TRBV11-2,15
TGTGCCAGCAGCTGGAGCACCGGGGAGCTGTTTTTT,CASSWSTGELFF,TRBJ2-2,few,NA,TRBV7-3,12
TGTGCCAGCAGTGAGTCTAGCGGGAGTGCCGGGGAGCTGTTTTTT,CASSESSGSAGELFF,TRBJ2-2,NA,TRBD2,TRBV6-4,15
TGTGCCAGCCGGAGGGACTGGCAGCCACAGTTGGAGCAGTACTTC,CASRRDWQPQLEQYF,TRBJ2-7,NA,NA,TRBV7-8,15
TGCGCCAGCAGTGGCCGGGGGGCGGAGACCCAGTTCTTC,CASSGRGAETQFF,TRBJ2-1,once,NA,TRBV10-1,13
TGTGCCAGCAGTTTAGGCACGCTGAACACTGAAGCTTTCTTT,CASSLGTLNTEAFF,TRBJ1-1,NA,NA,TRBV27,14
TGTGCCAGCACCACAGCGGCGAGGGTCAATGAGCAGTACTTC,CASTTAARVNEQYF,TRBJ2-5,NA,NA,TRBV6-1,14
TGTGCCAGCCGCGCTAGCGGCACAGATACGCAGTATTTT,CASRASGTDTQYF,TRBJ2-3,NA,NA,TRBV6-1,13